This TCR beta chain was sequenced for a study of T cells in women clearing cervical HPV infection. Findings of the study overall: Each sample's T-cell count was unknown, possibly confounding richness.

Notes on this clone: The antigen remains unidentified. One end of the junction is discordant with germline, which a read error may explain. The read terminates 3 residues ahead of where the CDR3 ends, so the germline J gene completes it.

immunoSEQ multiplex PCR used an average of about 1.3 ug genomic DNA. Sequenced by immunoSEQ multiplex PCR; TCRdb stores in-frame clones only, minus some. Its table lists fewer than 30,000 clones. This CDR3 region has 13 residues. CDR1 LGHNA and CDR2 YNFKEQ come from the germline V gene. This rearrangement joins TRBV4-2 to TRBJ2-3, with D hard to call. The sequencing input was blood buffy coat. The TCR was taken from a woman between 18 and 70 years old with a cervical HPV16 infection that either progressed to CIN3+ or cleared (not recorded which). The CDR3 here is CASSQERADTQYF. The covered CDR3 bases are TGCGCCAGCAGCCAAGAGCGAGCAGATACG.